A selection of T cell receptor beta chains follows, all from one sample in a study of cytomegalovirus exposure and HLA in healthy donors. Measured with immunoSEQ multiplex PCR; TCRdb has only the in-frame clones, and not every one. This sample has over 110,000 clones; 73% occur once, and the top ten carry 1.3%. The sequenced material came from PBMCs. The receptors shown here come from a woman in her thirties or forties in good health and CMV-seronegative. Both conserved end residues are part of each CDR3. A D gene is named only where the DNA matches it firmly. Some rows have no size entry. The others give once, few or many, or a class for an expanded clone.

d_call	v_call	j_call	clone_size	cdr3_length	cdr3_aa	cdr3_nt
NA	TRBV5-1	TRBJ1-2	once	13	CASSLPSIYGYTF	TGCGCCAGCAGCTTACCAAGCATCTATGGCTACACCTTC
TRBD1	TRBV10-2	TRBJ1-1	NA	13	CASRLQGGTEAFF	TGCGCCAGCAGATTACAGGGGGGCACTGAAGCTTTCTTT
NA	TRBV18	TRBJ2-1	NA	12	CASSPEVNEQFF	TGTGCCAGCTCACCAGAGGTCAATGAGCAGTTCTTC
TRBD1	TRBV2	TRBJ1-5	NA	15	CASSNGDRSNQPQHF	TGTGCCAGCAGTAACGGGGACAGGAGCAATCAGCCCCAGCATTTT
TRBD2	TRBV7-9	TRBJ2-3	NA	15	CASSFLLAGGDTQYF	TGTGCCAGCAGCTTTCTCCTAGCGGGGGGAGATACGCAGTATTTT
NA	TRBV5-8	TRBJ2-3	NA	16	CASSTGGGGSVDTQYF	TGTGCCAGCAGCACTGGTGGGGGGGGCTCGGTGGATACGCAGTATTTT
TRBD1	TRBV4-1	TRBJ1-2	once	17	CASSQDYSETGDYGYTF	TGCGCCAGCAGCCAAGATTACTCAGAGACAGGGGACTATGGCTACACCTTC
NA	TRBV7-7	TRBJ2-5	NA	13	CASSLAGKETQYF	TGTGCTAGCAGCTTGGCAGGAAAAGAGACCCAGTACTTC
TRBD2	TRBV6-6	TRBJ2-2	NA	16	CASSVTSGMNTGELFF	TGTGCCAGCAGTGTTACTAGCGGAATGAACACCGGGGAGCTGTTTTTT
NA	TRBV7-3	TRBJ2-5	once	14	CASSLSPTSETQYF	TGTGCCAGCAGCTTAAGTCCTACCTCGGAGACCCAGTACTTC
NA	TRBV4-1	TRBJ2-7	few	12	CASGAGLGEQYF	TGCGCCAGCGGCGCGGGACTCGGGGAGCAGTACTTC
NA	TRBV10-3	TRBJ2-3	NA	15	CAIRLSPGSTDTQYF	TGTGCCATCAGGTTGAGCCCAGGTAGCACAGATACGCAGTATTTT
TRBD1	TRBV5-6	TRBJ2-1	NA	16	CASSLRGTGSYNEQFF	TGTGCCAGCAGCTTGAGGGGGACAGGATCCTACAATGAGCAGTTCTTC
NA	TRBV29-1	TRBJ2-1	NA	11	CSVEQGGEQFF	TGCAGCGTTGAACAGGGAGGTGAGCAGTTCTTC
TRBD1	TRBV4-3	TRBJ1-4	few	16	CASSQSIQGSNEKLFF	TGCGCCAGCAGCCAATCCATACAGGGGTCTAATGAAAAACTGTTTTTT
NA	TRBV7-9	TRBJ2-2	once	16	CASSARQYTGTGELFF	TGTGCCAGCAGCGCACGACAGTACACGGGCACCGGGGAGCTGTTTTTT